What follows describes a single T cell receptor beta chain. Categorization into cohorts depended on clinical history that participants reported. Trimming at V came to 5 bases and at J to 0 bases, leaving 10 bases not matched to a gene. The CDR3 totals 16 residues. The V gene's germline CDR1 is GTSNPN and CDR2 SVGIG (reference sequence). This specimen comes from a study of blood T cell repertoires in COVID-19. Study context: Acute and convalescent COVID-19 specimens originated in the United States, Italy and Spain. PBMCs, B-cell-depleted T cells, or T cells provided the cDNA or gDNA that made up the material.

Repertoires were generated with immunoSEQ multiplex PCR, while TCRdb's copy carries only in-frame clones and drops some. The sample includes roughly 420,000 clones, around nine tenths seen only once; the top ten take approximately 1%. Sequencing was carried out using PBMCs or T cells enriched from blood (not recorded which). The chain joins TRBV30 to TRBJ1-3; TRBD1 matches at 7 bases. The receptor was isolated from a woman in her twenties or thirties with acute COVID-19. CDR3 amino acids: CAWDLGTASSGNTIYF. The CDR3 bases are TGTGCCTGGGATCTAGGGACAGCTTCCTCTGGAAACACCATATATTTT.